This T cell receptor beta chain was retrieved from a study of blood T cell repertoires in COVID-19. On the study more broadly: Sample material is recorded as cDNA or gDNA derived from T cells, B-cell-depleted T cells, or PBMCs.

Per the original data handling: Scientists estimated how many nucleated cells there were by amplifying reference gene primers. The repertoire was sequenced with immunoSEQ multiplex PCR; TCRdb's copy has only in-frame clones and lacks some. Clone size and V and J calls were adopted from that table, with D and trimming inferred from the DNA. Among 200,000 to 300,000 clones listed, approximately 84% were seen once. Sequenced: peripheral blood. This sequence was found in a man aged 50 or older with acute or convalescent COVID-19.

CDR3 region: CASSLVWGREQYF. The DNA for the CDR3 is TGCGCCAGCAGCTTAGTTTGGGGGCGCGAGCAGTACTTC. This rearrangement joins TRBV5-1 to TRBJ2-7, with D possibly being TRBD1 (6 bases). The CDR3 has 13 residues. The V end was cut by 2 bases, the J end by 6 bases, with 12 bases between. The germline CDR1 and CDR2 sequences are SGHRS and YFSETQ.